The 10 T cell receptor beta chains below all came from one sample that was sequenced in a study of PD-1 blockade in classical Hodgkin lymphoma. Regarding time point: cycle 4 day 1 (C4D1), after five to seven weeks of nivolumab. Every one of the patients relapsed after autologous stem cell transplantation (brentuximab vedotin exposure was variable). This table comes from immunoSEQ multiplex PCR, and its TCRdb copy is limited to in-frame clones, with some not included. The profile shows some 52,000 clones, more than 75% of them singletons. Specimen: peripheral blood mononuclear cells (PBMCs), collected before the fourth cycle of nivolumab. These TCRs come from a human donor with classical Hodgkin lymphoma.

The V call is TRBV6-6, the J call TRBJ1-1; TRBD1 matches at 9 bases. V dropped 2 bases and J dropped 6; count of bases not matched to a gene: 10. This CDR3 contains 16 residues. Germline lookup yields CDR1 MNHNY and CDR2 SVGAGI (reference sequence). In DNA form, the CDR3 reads TGTGCCAGCAGTTACACCCGGGGACAGGGAAAACCTGAAGCTTTCTTT. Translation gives CASSYTRGQGKPEAFF.

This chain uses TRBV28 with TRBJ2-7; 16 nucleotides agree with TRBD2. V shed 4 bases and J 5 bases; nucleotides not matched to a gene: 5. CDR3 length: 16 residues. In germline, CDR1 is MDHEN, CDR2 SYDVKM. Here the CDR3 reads CASSSTGLAGGHEQYF. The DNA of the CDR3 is TGTGCCAGCAGTTCAACGGGACTAGCGGGGGGGCACGAGCAGTACTTC.

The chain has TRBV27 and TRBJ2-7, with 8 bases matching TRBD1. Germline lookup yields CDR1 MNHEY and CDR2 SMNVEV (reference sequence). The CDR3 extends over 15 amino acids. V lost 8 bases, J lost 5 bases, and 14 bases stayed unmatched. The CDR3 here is CASGPSAGGINEQYF. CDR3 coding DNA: TGTGCCAGCGGCCCTTCGGCAGGGGGCATAAACGAGCAGTACTTC.

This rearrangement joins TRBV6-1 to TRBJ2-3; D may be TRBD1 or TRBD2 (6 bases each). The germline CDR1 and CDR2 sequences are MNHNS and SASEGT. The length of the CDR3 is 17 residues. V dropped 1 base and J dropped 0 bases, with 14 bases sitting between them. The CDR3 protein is CASSEVGGRLSTDTQYF. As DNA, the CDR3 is TGTGCCAGCAGTGAAGTGGGGGGCCGCCTTAGCACAGATACGCAGTATTTT.

The CDR3 DNA reads as TGTGCCAGCAGTTTATCATCAGGTCGGGATACTTTCTTT. Encoded protein: CASSLSSGRDTFF. The chain recombines TRBV28 with TRBJ1-1; D uncertain. Between the trimmed V and J ends, which lost 1 base and 12 bases, there was a span of 15 bases. This CDR3 contains 13 residues. CDR1 and CDR2 from the germline V gene are MDHEN and SYDVKM. Full variable domain (outside the CDR3, taken from reference TRBV28 and TRBJ1-1): DVKVTQSSRYLVKRTGEKVFLECVQDMDHENMFWYRQDPGLGLRLIYFSYDVKMKEKGDIPEGYSVSREKKERFSLILESASTNQTSMYLCASSLSSGRDTFFGQGTRLTVV.

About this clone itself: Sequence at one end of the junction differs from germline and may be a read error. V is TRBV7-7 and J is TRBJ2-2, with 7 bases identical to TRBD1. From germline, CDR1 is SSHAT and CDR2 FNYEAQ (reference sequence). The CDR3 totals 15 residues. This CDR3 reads CASSPTGANTGELFF. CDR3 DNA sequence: TGTGCTAGCAGCCCTACAGGGGCAAACACCGGGGAGCTGTTTTTT.

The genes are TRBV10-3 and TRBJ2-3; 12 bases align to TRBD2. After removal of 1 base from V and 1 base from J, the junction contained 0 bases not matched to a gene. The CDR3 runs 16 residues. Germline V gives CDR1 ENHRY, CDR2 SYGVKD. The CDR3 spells CAISEWTSGGTDTQYF. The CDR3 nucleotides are TGTGCCATCAGTGAGTGGACTAGCGGGGGCACAGATACGCAGTATTTT.

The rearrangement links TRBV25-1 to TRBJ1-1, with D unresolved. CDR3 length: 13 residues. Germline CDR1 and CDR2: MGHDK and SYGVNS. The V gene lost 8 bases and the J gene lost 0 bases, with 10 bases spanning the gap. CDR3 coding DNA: TGTGCCAGCTCCGGAGTGATGAACACTGAAGCTTTCTTT. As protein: CASSGVMNTEAFF.

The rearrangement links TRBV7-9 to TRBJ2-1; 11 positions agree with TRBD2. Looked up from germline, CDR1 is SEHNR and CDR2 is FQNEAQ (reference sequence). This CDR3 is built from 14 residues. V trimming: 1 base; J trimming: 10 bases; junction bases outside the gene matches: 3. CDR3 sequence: CASSLELAGDEQFF. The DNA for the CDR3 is TGTGCCAGCAGCTTAGAACTAGCGGGAGACGAGCAGTTCTTC.

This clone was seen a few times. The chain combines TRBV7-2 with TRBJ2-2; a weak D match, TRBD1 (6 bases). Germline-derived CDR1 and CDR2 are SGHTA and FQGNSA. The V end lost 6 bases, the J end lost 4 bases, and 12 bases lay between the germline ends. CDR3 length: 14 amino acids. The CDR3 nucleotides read TGTGCCAGCAGGGAAACAGGGTTCACCGGGGAGCTGTTTTTT. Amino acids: CASRETGFTGELFF.